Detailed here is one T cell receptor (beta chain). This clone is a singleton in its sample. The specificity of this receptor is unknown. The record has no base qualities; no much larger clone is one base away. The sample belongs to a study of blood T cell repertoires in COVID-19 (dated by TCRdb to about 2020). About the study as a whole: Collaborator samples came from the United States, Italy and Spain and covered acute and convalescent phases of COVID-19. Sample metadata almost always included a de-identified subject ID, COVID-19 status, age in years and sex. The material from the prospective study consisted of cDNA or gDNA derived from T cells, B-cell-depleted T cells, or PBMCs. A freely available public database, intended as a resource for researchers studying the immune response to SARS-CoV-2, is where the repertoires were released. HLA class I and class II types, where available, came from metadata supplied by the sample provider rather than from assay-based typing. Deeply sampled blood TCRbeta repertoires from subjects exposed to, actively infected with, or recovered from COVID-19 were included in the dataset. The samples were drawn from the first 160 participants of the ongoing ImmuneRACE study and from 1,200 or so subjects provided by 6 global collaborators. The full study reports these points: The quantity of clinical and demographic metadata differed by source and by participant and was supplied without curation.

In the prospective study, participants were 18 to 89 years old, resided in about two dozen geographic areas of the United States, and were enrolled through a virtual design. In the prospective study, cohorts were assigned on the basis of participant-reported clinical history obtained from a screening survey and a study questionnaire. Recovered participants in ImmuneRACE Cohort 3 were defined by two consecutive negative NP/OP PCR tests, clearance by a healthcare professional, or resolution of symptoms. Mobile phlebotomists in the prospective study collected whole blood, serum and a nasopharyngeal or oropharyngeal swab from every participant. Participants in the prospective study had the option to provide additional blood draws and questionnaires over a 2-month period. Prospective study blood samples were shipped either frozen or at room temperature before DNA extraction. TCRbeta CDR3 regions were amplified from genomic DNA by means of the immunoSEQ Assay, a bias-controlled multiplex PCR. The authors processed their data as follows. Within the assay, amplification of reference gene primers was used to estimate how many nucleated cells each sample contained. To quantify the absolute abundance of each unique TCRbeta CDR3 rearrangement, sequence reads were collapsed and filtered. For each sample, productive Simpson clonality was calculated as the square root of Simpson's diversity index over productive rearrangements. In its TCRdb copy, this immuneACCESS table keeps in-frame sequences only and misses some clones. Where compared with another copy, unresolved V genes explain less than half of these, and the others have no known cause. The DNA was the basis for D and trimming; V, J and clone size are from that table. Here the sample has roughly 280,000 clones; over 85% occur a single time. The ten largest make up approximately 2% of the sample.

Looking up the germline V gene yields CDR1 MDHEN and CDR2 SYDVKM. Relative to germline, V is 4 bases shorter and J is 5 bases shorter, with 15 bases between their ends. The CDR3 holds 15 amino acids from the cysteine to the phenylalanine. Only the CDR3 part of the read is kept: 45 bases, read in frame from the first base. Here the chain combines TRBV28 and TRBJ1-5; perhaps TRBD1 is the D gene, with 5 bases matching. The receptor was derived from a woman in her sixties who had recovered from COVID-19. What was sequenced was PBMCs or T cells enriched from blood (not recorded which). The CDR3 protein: CASSSPQGRDQPQHF. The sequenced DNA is TGTGCCAGCAGTTCGCCGCAGGGTAGGGATCAGCCCCAGCATTTT.